This TCR beta chain originates from a study of blood T cells in healthy people across ages. General observations from the study: The unknown donor CMV status may have confounded expanded clonotype changes. In these data, TCR beta diversity tracked strongly with naive T cell percentage. Naive CD4+ cells and diversity were both higher in long-lived donors than in aged donors.

Together with a sample-barcoded 5' primer, a J-beta primer mix was included in a second PCR lasting roughly 6 to 12 cycles. Every cDNA molecule carried a tag from a template-switch adaptor bearing 12 random nucleotides. TCRdb recomputed calls from the 5' RACE reads with MiXCR, one row per CDR3 protein. This sample has over 950,000 distinct CDR3 sequences; just over 50% occur once, and the top ten carry about a fifth. In regard to this clonotype: The antigen remains undetermined.

Germline-derived CDR1 and CDR2 are SGHDN and FVKESK. The V end lost 5 bases, the J end lost 0 bases, and 9 bases lay between the germline ends. There are 14 residues in the CDR3. Sequenced input: blood. The sequence derives from a woman aged 55-75 years in good health. J is TRBJ2-3 and V is TRBV14; the D is unclear. The CDR3 loop is CASSDFLSTDTQYF. The DNA of the CDR3 is TGTGCCAGCAGCGATTTCCTTAGCACAGATACGCAGTATTTT. The entire variable domain, with the rest obtained from reference TRBV14 and TRBJ2-3, is as follows: EAGVTQFPSHSVIEKGQTVTLRCDPISGHDNLYWYRRVMGKEIKFLLHFVKESKQDESGMPNNRFLAERTGGTYSTLKVQPAELEDSGVYFCASSDFLSTDTQYFGPGTRLTVL.